The clone carrying this TCR beta chain was picked up many times. Its antigen is undetermined. Treatment reported: PENTA 11 planned treatment interruption arm or continuous ART arm. This specimen comes from a study of HIV-infected children after antiretroviral therapy interruption. Study results and limitations: Naive CD4+ CDR3 sharing between time points fell after interruption began.

Germline V CDR1 and CDR2: LNHDA, SQIVND (reference sequence). Trimming took 5 bases from V and 10 from J, leaving 7 bases between them. This CDR3 has 10 amino acids. The TCR library was built from RNA with a 3' RACE protocol and unique molecular identifiers. TCRdb independently ran MiXCR on the 3' RACE reads; one entry per CDR3 protein. Altogether approximately 89,000 distinct CDR3 sequences are present, about 7.2% being singletons, with the ten largest covering 1.1%. The sample consisted of CD45RA+ CD4+ T cells from PBMCs, pooled from several time points, taken from a donor given antiretroviral therapy, either interrupted or continuous. Regarding subset: naive CD4+ CD45RA+ CD45RO- T cells. The chain couples TRBV19 to TRBJ2-3; D ambiguous. The origin of this receptor is a pool of human donors with HIV. DNA of the CDR3: TGTGCCAGTAGTTCTCCCGCGCAGTATTTT. Translation gives CASSSPAQYF.